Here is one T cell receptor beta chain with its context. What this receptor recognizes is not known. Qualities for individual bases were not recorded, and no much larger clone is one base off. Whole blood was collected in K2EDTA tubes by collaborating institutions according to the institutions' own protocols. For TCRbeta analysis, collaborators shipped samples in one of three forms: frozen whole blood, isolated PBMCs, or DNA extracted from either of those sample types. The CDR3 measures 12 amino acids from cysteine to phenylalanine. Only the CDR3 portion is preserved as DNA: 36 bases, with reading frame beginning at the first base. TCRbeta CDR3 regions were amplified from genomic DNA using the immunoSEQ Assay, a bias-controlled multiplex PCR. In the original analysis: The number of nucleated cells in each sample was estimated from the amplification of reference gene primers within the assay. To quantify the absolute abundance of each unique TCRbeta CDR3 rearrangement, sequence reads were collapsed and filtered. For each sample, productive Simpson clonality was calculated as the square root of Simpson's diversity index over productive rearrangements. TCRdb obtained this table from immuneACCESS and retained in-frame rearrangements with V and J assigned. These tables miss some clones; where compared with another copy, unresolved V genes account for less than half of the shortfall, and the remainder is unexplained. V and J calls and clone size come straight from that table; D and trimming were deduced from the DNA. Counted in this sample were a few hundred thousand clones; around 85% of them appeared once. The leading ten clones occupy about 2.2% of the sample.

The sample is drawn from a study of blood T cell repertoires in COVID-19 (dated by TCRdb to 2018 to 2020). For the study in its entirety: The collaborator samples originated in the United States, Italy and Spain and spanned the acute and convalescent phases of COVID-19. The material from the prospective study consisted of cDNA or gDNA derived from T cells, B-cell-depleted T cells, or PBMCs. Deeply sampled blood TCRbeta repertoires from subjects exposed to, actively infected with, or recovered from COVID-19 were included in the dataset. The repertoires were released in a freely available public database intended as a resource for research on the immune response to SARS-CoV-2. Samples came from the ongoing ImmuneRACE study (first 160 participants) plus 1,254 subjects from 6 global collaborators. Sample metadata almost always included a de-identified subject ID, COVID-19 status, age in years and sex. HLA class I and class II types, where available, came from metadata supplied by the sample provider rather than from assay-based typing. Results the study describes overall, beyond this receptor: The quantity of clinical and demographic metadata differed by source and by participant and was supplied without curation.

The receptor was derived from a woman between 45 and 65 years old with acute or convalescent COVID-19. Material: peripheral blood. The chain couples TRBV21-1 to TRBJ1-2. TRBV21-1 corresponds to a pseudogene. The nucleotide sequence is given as TGTGCCAGCAGCAAAGCGGCGGATGGCTACACCTTC. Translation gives CASSKAADGYTF.